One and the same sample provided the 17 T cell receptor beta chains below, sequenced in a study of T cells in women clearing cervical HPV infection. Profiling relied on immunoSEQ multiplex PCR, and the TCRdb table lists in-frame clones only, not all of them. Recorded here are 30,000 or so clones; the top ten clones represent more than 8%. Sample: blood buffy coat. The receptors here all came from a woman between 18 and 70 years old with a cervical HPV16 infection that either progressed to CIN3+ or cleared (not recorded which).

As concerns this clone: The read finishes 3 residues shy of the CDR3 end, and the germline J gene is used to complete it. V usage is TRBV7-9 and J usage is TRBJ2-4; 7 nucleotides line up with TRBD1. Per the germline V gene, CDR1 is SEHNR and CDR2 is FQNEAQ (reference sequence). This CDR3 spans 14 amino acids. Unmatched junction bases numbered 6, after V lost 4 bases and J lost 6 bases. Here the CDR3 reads CASSSTGVGNIQYF. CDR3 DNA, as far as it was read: TGTGCCAGCAGCTCTACAGGGGTAGGAAACATT.

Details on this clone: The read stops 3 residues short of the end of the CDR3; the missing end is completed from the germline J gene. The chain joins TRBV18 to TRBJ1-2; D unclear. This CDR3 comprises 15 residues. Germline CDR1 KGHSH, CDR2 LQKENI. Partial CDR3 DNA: TGTGCCAGCTCACCCTGGGAGACTAGCGGCAATGAC. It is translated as CASSPWETSGND. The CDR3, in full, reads CASSPWETSGNDYTF.

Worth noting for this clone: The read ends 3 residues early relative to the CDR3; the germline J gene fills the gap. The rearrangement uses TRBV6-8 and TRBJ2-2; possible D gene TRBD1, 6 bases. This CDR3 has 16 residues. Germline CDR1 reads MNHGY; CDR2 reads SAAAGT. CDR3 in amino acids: CASRKDQTGQGEKLFF. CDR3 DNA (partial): TGTGCCAGCAGGAAGGACCAAACAGGGCAGGGTGAAAAG.

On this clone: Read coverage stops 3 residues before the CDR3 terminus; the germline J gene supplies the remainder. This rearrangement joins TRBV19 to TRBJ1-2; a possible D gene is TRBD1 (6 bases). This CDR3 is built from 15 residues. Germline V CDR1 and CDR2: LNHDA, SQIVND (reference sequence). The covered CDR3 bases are TGTGCCAGTAGATATAGCGGGGGGGACACAGATACC. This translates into CASRYSGGDTDT. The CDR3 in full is CASRYSGGDTDTYTF.

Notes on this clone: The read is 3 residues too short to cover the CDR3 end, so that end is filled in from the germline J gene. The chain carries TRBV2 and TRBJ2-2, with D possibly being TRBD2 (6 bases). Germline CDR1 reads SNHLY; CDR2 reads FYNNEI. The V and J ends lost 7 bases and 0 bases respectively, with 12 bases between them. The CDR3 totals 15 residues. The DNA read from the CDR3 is TGTGCCAGCAAAAAAGGGGAGGCGAACACCGGGGAG. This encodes CASKKGEANTGE. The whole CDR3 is CASKKGEANTGELFF.

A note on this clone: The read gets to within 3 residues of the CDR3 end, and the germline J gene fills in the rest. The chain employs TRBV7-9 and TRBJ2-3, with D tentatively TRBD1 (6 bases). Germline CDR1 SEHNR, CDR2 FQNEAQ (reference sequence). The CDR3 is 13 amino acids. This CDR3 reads CASSFGGNQPQYF. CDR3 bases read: TGTGCCAGCAGCTTTGGGGGCAATCAGCCG.

The CDR3 loop is CASSWQTEETQYF. The CDR3 bases that were read are TGTGCCAGCAGCTGGCAGACAGAAGAGACC. This chain connects TRBV7-2 to TRBJ2-5; perhaps TRBD1 as D (5 bases). The missing CDR3 end, 3 residues past where the read stops, is filled in from the germline J gene. V shed 4 bases and J shed 3 bases, with 9 bases lying between them. Germline lookup yields CDR1 SGHTA and CDR2 FQGNSA. The CDR3 is made up of 13 amino acids.

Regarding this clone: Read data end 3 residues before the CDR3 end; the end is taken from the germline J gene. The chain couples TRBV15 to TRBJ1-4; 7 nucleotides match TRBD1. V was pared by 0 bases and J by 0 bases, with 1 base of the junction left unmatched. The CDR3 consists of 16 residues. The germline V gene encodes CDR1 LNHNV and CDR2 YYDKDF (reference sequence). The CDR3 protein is CATSREQGATNEKLFF. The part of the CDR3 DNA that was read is TGTGCCACCAGCAGAGAGCAGGGGGCAACTAATGAAAAA. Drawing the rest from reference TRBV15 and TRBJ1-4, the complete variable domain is DAMVIQNPRYQVTQFGKPVTLSCSQTLNHNVMYWYQQKSSQAPKLLFHYYDKDFNNEADTPDNFQSRRPNTSFCFLDIRSPGLGDTAMYLCATSREQGATNEKLFFGSGTQLSVL.

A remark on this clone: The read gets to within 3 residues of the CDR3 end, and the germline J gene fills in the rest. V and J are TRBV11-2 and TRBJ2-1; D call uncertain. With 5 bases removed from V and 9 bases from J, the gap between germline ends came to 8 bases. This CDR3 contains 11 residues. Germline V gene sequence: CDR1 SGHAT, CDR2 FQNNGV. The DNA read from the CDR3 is TGTGCCAGCAGCCTCAGTTTTGAG. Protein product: CASSLSFE. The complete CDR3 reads CASSLSFEQFF. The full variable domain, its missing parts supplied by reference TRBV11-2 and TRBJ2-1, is EAGVAQSPRYKIIEKRQSVAFWCNPISGHATLYWYQQILGQGPKLLIQFQNNGVVDDSQLPKDRFSAERLKGVDSTLKIQPAKLEDSAVYLCASSLSFEQFFGPGTRLTVL.

CDR3 region: CASSSGRLSHDYTF. The covered CDR3 bases are TGTGCCAGCAGCTCCGGCAGACTATCCCACGAC. This rearrangement joins TRBV7-9 to TRBJ1-2; D remains ambiguous. The read halts 3 residues ahead of the CDR3 end, with the missing end drawn from the germline J gene. CDR1 is SEHNR and CDR2 is FQNEAQ in the germline V gene (reference sequence). The CDR3 runs 14 residues.

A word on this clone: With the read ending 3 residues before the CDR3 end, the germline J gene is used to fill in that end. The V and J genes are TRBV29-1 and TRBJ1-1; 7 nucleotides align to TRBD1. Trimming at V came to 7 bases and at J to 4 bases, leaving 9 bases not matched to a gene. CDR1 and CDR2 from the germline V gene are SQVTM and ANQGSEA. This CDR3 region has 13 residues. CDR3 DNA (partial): TGCAGCGCGGAGGGACAGTGGGGCACTGAA. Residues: CSAEGQWGTE. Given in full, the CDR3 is CSAEGQWGTEAFF.

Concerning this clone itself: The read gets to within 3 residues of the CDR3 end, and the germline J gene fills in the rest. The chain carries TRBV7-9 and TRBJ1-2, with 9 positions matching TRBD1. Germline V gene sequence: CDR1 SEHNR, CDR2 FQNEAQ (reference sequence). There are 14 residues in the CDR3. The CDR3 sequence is CASSFTGGFYDYTF. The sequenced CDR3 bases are TGTGCCAGCAGCTTCACAGGGGGCTTCTACGAC. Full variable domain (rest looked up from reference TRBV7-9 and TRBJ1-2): DTGVSQNPRHKITKRGQNVTFRCDPISEHNRLYWYRQTLGQGPEFLTYFQNEAQLEKSRLLSDRFSAERPKGSFSTLEIQRTEQGDSAMYLCASSFTGGFYDYTFGSGTRLTVV.

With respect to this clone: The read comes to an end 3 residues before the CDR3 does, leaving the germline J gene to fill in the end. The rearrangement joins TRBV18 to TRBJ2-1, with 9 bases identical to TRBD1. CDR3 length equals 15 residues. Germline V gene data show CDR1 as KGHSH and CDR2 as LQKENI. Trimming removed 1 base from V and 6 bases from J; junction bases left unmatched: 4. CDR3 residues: CASSPRTGGFNEQFF. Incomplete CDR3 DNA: TGTGCCAGCTCACCACGTACAGGGGGCTTCAATGAG.

The covered CDR3 bases are TGTGCCACAAGCCAGGGTGGCGAG. Encoded protein: CATSQGGE. The whole CDR3 is CATSQGGEQYF. The rearrangement uses TRBV2 and TRBJ2-7, with D possibly matching TRBD1 (5 bases). The CDR3 extends 3 residues past the end of the read, so its final part is completed from the germline J gene. CDR3 length: 11 amino acids. Trimming left V 10 bases short and J 6 bases short, with 13 bases between. Germline assignment: CDR1 SNHLY and CDR2 FYNNEI.

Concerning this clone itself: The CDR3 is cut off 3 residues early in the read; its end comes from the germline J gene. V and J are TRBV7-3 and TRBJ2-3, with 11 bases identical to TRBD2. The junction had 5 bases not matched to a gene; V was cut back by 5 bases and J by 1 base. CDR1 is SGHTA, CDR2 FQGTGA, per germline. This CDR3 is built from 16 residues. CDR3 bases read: TGTGCCAGCAGCCTACTAGCGGGAGTAGGCACAGATACG. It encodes CASSLLAGVGTDT. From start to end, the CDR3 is CASSLLAGVGTDTQYF.

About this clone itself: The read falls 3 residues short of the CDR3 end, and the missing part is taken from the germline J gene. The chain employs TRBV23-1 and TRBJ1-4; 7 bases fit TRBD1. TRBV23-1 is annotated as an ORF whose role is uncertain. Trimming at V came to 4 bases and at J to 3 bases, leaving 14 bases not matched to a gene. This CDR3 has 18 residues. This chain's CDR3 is CASSLIRDSLEANEKLFF. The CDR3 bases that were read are TGCGCCAGCAGTCTGATCCGGGACAGCCTGGAGGCTAATGAAAAA.

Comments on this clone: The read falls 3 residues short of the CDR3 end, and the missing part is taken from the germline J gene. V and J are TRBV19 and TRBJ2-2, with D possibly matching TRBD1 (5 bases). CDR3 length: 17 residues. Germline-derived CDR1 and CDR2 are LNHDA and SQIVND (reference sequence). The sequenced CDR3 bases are TGTGCCAGTAAGTTTCACTCGGACACCCCAACTAATGAAAAG. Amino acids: CASKFHSDTPTNEK. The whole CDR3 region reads CASKFHSDTPTNEKLFF. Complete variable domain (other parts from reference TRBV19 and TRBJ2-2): DGGITQSPKYLFRKEGQNVTLSCEQNLNHDAMYWYRQDPGQGLRLIYYSQIVNDFQKGDIAEGYSVSREKKESFPLTVTSAQKNPTAFYLCASKFHSDTPTNEKLFFGEGSRLTVL.